This T cell receptor beta chain was recovered during a study of T-cell memory formation after mild COVID-19. Study details: The TCR clusters were mostly specific to one donor.

This CDR3 is built from 15 residues. The germline V gene has CDR1 LGHNA and CDR2 YNFKEQ. Deletions cut 0 bases from V and 6 bases from J, with 14 bases between. Using its own MiXCR run on the 5' RACE reads, TCRdb lists one record per CDR3 protein. Of 400,000 or so distinct CDR3 sequences in the sample, 20% were seen once. Broader study findings: Whether day 37 second-wave clones are SARS-CoV-2-specific was not confirmed. Pre-infection memory showed some responding clones, and this suggested that cross-reactive memory joined.

Worth noting for this clonotype: Its cognate antigen is unknown.

The origin of this receptor is an adult woman who had mild COVID-19 (a few samples of this study predate the infection). Cell type and time point are not known. What was sequenced was PBMCs or a T cell subset sorted from them (not recorded which). The chain uses TRBV4-2 and TRBJ1-1; TRBD1 might be the D (6 bases). The CDR3 protein is CASSQEEGVRAEAFF. Written as DNA, the CDR3 is TGTGCCAGCAGCCAAGAGGAGGGGGTGAGGGCTGAAGCTTTCTTT.